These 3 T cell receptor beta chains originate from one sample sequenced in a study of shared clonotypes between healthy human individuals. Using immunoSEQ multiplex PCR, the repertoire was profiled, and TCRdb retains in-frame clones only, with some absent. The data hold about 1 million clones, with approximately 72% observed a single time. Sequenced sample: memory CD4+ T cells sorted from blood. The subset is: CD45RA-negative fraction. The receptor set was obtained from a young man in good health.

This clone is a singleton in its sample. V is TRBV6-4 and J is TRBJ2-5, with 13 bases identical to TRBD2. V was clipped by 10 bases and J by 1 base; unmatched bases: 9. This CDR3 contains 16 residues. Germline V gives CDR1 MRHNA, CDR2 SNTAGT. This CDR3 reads CATSTSGRSCQETQYF. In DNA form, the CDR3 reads TGTGCCACCTCGACTAGCGGGAGGTCCTGCCAAGAGACCCAGTACTTC.

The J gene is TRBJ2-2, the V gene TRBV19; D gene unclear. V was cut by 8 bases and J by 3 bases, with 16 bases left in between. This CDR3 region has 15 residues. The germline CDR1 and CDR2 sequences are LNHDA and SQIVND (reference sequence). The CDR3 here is CASRPLSIYTGELFF. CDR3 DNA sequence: TGTGCCAGTCGTCCACTGTCCATTTACACCGGGGAGCTGTTTTTT.

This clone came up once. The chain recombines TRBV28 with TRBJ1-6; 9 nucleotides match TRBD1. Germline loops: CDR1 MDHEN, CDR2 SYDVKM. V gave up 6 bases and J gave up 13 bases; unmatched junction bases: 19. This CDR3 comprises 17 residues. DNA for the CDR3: TGTGCCAGCAGCCCTCCCCCGGGAATCAAGGGACAGGGCCCCCTCCACTTT. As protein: CASSPPPGIKGQGPLHF.